This T cell receptor (beta chain) came from a study of T-cell reconstitution after alpha-beta-depleted transplantation in children. Study conclusions and caveats: Counts and diversity of T cells one year after transplant came mostly from newly produced T cells. By about two months after transplant, alpha-beta T cells reportedly arose from several hundred graft clones that had expanded. Several patients had high TCRbeta diversity at day 60; it came from surviving recipient T cells and thymic progenitors.

With respect to this clonotype: Its matching antigen is unknown.

The CDR3 spans 19 residues. Losses at the gene ends were 2 bases for V and 0 bases for J; bases not matched to a gene: 5. The germline gives CDR1 MGHRA, CDR2 YSYEKL. Molecular barcoding with unique molecular identifiers was used for the TCRbeta library. TCRdb re-called the PCR reads through MiXCR, storing one row per CDR3 protein. The sample lists about 830,000 distinct CDR3 sequences; approximately 15% were seen once. The specimen comprised PBMCs, mostly from graft donor cells, sampled 360 days after TCRalphabeta/CD19-depleted stem cell transplant. This TCR derives from a male patient younger than 18 who had a stem cell transplant for acute lymphoblastic leukemia, so the T cells may come from the graft donor. The chain recombines TRBV4-1 with TRBJ2-1, with 15 nucleotides matching TRBD2. The chain's CDR3 is CASSQPGLAGGISYNEQFF. In DNA, the CDR3 is TGCGCCAGCAGCCAACCGGGACTAGCGGGAGGTATCTCCTACAATGAGCAGTTCTTC.